This entry is about one TCR beta chain. Trimming left V 1 base short and J 0 bases short, with 9 bases between. Germline V gene sequence: CDR1 LNHDA, CDR2 SQIVND (reference sequence). CDR3 size: 15 residues. Original analysis: The authors estimated nucleated cell counts from reference gene primer amplification. TCRdb keeps only in-frame clones here, not all; method: immunoSEQ multiplex PCR. V, J and clone size were drawn from that table, and D and trimming were deduced from the DNA. This sample has 130,000 or so clones, with around nine tenths found just once. These data are taken from a study of blood T cell repertoires in COVID-19. As for the study in general: The United States, Italy and Spain provided the acute and convalescent COVID-19 samples. T cells, B-cell-depleted T cells, or PBMCs provided the cDNA or gDNA that served as material.

The receptor was isolated from a man aged 50-60 years with active or convalescent COVID-19. What was sequenced was peripheral blood. The chain recombines TRBV19 with TRBJ1-1, with D possibly matching TRBD1 (5 bases). The CDR3 sequence is CASSIVAGVNTEAFF. DNA of the CDR3: TGTGCCAGTAGTATAGTGGCGGGGGTGAACACTGAAGCTTTCTTT.